The rows below give T cell receptor beta chains drawn from one sample of a study of Ad26.COV2.S vaccination and SARS-CoV-2 variants. Sequencing used immunoSEQ multiplex PCR; TCRdb keeps in-frame clones, though not all of them. The sample has about 320,000 clones, 86% seen once. Source: peripheral blood, taken in a trial of Ad26.COV2.S vaccine versus placebo. The receptors derive from a person aged 18 to 65 who received the Ad26.COV2.S COVID-19 vaccine or a placebo. Each CDR3 is given without its conserved first and last residue.

v_call: TRBV5-8
cdr3_aa: ASSGGTLGYYEQY

v_call: TRBV7-2
cdr3_aa: ASSPGLGSSSYNSPLH

v_call: TRBV19
cdr3_aa: ASENTNYGYT

v_call: TRBV18
cdr3_aa: ASSPRGLAGSSTDTQY

v_call: TRBV9
cdr3_aa: ASSVAPYGGNYNEQF

v_call: TRBV18
cdr3_aa: ASSLGRDEQY

v_call: TRBV18
cdr3_aa: ASSIEGNSPLH

v_call: TRBV6-4
cdr3_aa: ASSPGAGPTNYGYT

v_call: TRBV5-1
cdr3_aa: ASSLLVGSTEAF

v_call: TRBV7-9
cdr3_aa: ASSSPSGDMNTEAF

v_call: TRBV30
cdr3_aa: AWSVRTSGGRNEQF

v_call: TRBV25-1
cdr3_aa: ASSEVGKNTGELF

v_call: TRBV5-1
cdr3_aa: ASRRSAGELF

v_call: TRBV6-4
cdr3_aa: ASSDPTGVGYT

v_call: TRBV23-1
cdr3_aa: ASSHFDRARGEKLF

v_call: TRBV18
cdr3_aa: ASSRGGVSNQPQH

v_call: TRBV5-1
cdr3_aa: ASSLAQFNEKLF

v_call: TRBV4-1
cdr3_aa: ASSLRHSTFAVIYEQY

v_call: TRBV5-1
cdr3_aa: ASSSGGGGHSGNTIY

v_call: TRBV6-5
cdr3_aa: ASSLRGPSYEQY

v_call: TRBV5-1
cdr3_aa: ASKSGTTNEKLF

v_call: TRBV11-1
cdr3_aa: ASHSRDRGTDTQY

v_call: TRBV3-1/TRBV3-2
cdr3_aa: ASSQGVGITGELF

v_call: TRBV6-6
cdr3_aa: ASSPPGLNSPLH

v_call: TRBV2
cdr3_aa: ASRTGGLSNTEAF

v_call: TRBV19
cdr3_aa: ASSLTGYNEQF

v_call: TRBV19
cdr3_aa: ASSHRQHNQPQH

v_call: TRBV7-2
cdr3_aa: ASSFRSDRDTGELF

v_call: TRBV5-6
cdr3_aa: ASSFAGNTEAF

v_call: TRBV9
cdr3_aa: ASSARDRGIYGYT

v_call: TRBV10-3
cdr3_aa: ATLPRDQGTEAF

v_call: TRBV2
cdr3_aa: ASSENPGADTGELF

v_call: TRBV21-1
cdr3_aa: ASSNGDRGARRYGEAF

v_call: TRBV5-1
cdr3_aa: ASGLAGEQF

v_call: TRBV5-4
cdr3_aa: ASSRLVPGELF

v_call: TRBV7-8
cdr3_aa: ASSLAGGTGGDEQF

v_call: TRBV7-6
cdr3_aa: ASSPGTENYGYT

v_call: TRBV5-8
cdr3_aa: ASSLVGGPDTEAF